Shown below are 20 T cell receptor beta chains from a single sample sequenced in a study of blood T cell repertoires in COVID-19. Assay used: immunoSEQ multiplex PCR; TCRdb lists only in-frame clones, some missing. The sample lists 200,000 to 250,000 clones, roughly 88% occurring once. The material sequenced was PBMCs or T cells enriched from blood (not recorded which). These receptors were obtained from a woman in her 30s who had been exposed to COVID-19.

The chain joins TRBV5-1 to TRBJ2-3, with 11 bases identical to TRBD1. The germline gives CDR1 SGHRS, CDR2 YFSETQ. This CDR3 has 15 residues. The V and J ends lost 4 bases and 5 bases, in that order; junction bases with no gene match: 6. The CDR3 DNA follows: TGCGCCAGCAGCGGTGGACAGGGGGCGCGAGATACGCAGTATTTT. Residues: CASSGGQGARDTQYF.

The chain carries TRBV6-5 and TRBJ1-2; possibly TRBD1 for D (5 bases). The CDR3 loop spans 15 amino acids. The V gene's germline CDR1 is MNHEY and CDR2 SVGAGI. Trimming left V 2 bases short and J 4 bases short, with 14 bases between. The CDR3 DNA reads as TGTGCCAGCAGTTACCCCGGGCAGGGCGGCTATGGCTACACCTTC. Its translation: CASSYPGQGGYGYTF.

This sequence joins TRBV27 and TRBJ2-2; 14 positions match TRBD2. Germline-derived CDR1 and CDR2 are MNHEY and SMNVEV (reference sequence). The CDR3 consists of 20 residues. J was trimmed by 6 bases and V by 0 bases; bases with no gene match: 12. The CDR3: CASSLSGLAGVVGVAGELFF. The CDR3 bases are TGTGCCAGCAGTTTATCGGGACTAGCGGGAGTAGTAGGTGTCGCCGGGGAGCTGTTTTTT.

The V call is TRBV4-2, the J call TRBJ2-3, with 7 bases lining up with TRBD2. The CDR3 loop spans 14 amino acids. CDR1 and CDR2 (germline): LGHNA, YNFKEQ. The J segment lost 2 bases and the V segment lost 4 bases, leaving 3 bases of the junction unmatched. CDR3 nucleotides: TGTGCCAGCAGCCCGCGGGGGTACACAGATACGCAGTATTTT. It translates to CASSPRGYTDTQYF.

This chain uses TRBV5-1 with TRBJ2-1, with TRBD1 matching over 7 bases. The V gene end was trimmed by 4 bases and the J gene end by 4 bases; junction bases not matched to a gene: 5. Germline V CDR1 and CDR2: SGHRS, YFSETQ. This CDR3 contains 14 residues. CDR3 coding DNA: TGCGCCAGCAGCCAGGGACAGAGATACAATGAGCAGTTCTTC. It codes for CASSQGQRYNEQFF.

J is TRBJ2-1 and V is TRBV9, with 7 bases lining up with TRBD2. V lost 3 bases, J lost 5 bases, and 11 bases stayed unmatched. The CDR3 length is 16 residues. Germline V gene lookup returns CDR1 SGDLS and CDR2 YYNGEE. Here the CDR3 DNA reads TGTGCCAGCAGCGCCTACTCCGGGACTACTAACAATGAGCAGTTCTTC. Protein: CASSAYSGTTNNEQFF.

This chain joins TRBV2 and TRBJ2-7, with 7 bases aligning to TRBD1. The CDR3 contains 13 residues. Germline V gene sequence: CDR1 SNHLY, CDR2 FYNNEI. Trimming at V came to 7 bases and at J to 2 bases, leaving 5 bases not matched to a gene. CDR3 DNA: TGTGCCAGCAATCGACAGGGCCCCTACGAGCAGTACTTC. This gives the protein CASNRQGPYEQYF.

The V and J genes are TRBV19 and TRBJ1-1; maybe TRBD1 (5 bases). Germline assignment: CDR1 LNHDA and CDR2 SQIVND (reference sequence). V lost 1 base, J lost 11 bases, and 20 bases lay in between. CDR3 length: 15 amino acids. In nucleotides, the CDR3 is TGTGCCAGTAGTATAGCTAGCCCGCCAGGGAGGGAGGCTTTCTTT. Translated: CASSIASPPGREAFF.

The genes are TRBV6-5 and TRBJ1-2; the D gene is possibly TRBD1 (5 bases). Germline loops: CDR1 MNHEY, CDR2 SVGAGI. V gave up 6 bases and J gave up 8 bases, with 13 bases separating them. CDR3 length equals 12 residues. CDR3 in amino acids: CASRSGGDGYTF. The CDR3 DNA is TGTGCCAGCAGAAGCGGAGGGGACGGCTACACCTTC.

V is TRBV30 and J is TRBJ1-4; D uncertain. This CDR3 has 13 amino acids. Germline lookup yields CDR1 GTSNPN and CDR2 SVGIG (reference sequence). Trimming took 4 bases from V and 7 from J, leaving 13 bases between them. CDR3 sequence (DNA): TGTGCCTGGAAACGGGGAGGCGGTGAAAAACTGTTTTTT. Translated: CAWKRGGGEKLFF. The full variable domain, with the rest looked up from reference TRBV30 and TRBJ1-4, is SQTIHQWPATLVQPVGSPLSLECTVEGTSNPNLYWYRQAAGRGLQLLFYSVGIGQISSEVPQNLSASRPQDRQFILSSKKLLLSDSGFYLCAWKRGGGEKLFFGSGTQLSVL.

The genes are TRBV19 and TRBJ1-5; no firm D call. CDR1 is LNHDA and CDR2 is SQIVND in the germline V gene (reference sequence). The CDR3 is 17 amino acids. V lost 4 bases, J lost 4 bases, and 20 bases lay in between. CDR3 DNA sequence: TGTGCCAGTAGTACGCGGGCAGACCTTCTGTATAATCAGCCCCAGCATTTT. Encoded protein: CASSTRADLLYNQPQHF.

The CDR3 nucleotides read TGTGCCTGGACTGGGGGGGGCCAAGAGACCCAGTACTTC. Protein: CAWTGGGQETQYF. V usage is TRBV30 and J usage is TRBJ2-5, with 7 positions matching TRBD2. Germline CDR1 is GTSNPN and CDR2 is SVGIG (reference sequence). V trimming: 4 bases; J trimming: 1 base; junction bases outside the gene matches: 3. This CDR3 is 13 amino acids long.

This sequence joins TRBV6-2 or TRBV6-3 and TRBJ1-1; maybe TRBD1 (5 bases). Between the trimmed V and J ends, which lost 1 base and 3 bases, there was a span of 6 bases. CDR1 MNHEY and CDR2 SVGEGT come from the germline V gene. There are 13 residues in the CDR3. CDR3 amino acids: CASSYFRDTEAFF. The CDR3 coding sequence is TGTGCCAGCAGTTACTTCAGGGACACTGAAGCTTTCTTT.

The V gene is TRBV27, the J gene TRBJ1-5; D unresolved. The CDR3 covers 13 residues. Germline assignment: CDR1 MNHEY and CDR2 SMNVEV (reference sequence). Trimming pared 0 bases from V and 9 bases from J, leaving 9 bases between. CDR3: CASSLSPGGPQHF. CDR3 bases: TGTGCCAGCAGTTTATCGCCGGGAGGGCCCCAGCATTTT.

The chain combines TRBV5-1 with TRBJ1-4; D remains ambiguous. The V gene lost 0 bases and the J gene lost 2 bases, with 11 bases spanning the gap. CDR1 and CDR2 from the germline V gene are SGHRS and YFSETQ. This CDR3 is 16 amino acids long. In DNA, the CDR3 is TGCGCCAGCAGCTTGGATGTGGGGAGGACTAATGAAAAACTGTTTTTT. It specifies CASSLDVGRTNEKLFF. Complete variable domain (other parts from reference TRBV5-1 and TRBJ1-4): KAGVTQTPRYLIKTRGQQVTLSCSPISGHRSVSWYQQTPGQGLQFLFEYFSETQRNKGNFPGRFSGRQFSNSRSEMNVSTLELGDSALYLCASSLDVGRTNEKLFFGSGTQLSVL.

A word on this clone: The limits of the CDR3 on the DNA are not certain, so only TCRdb's listed CDR3 is given. The V and J genes are TRBV30 and TRBJ1-2; the table's D call TRBD1 went unverified against the DNA. The V gene's germline CDR1 is GTSNPN and CDR2 SVGIG (reference sequence). The CDR3 sequence runs 12 residues, both termini included. The CDR3 sequence: CAWSVGFGTGSF.

The chain employs TRBV6-1 and TRBJ2-1, with 8 bases aligning to TRBD2. This CDR3 has 14 residues. CDR1 and CDR2 from the germline V gene are MNHNS and SASEGT. Trimming cost V 2 bases and J 9 bases; bases outside gene matches: 6. Written as DNA, the CDR3 is TGTGCCAGCAGTGAATTAACTAGCGGTAGTGAGCAGTTCTTC. This codes for CASSELTSGSEQFF.

This clone was recorded a few times. The V call is TRBV5-1, the J call TRBJ2-7; possible D gene TRBD1, 7 bases. Trimming shortened V by 4 bases and J by 6 bases, and 17 bases separated the two germline ends. Looked up from germline, CDR1 is SGHRS and CDR2 is YFSETQ. The CDR3 contains 14 residues. CDR3 region: CASSILRQGGEQYF. DNA for the CDR3: TGCGCCAGCAGCATCCTACGCCAGGGGGGCGAGCAGTACTTC.

In this sample, this clone turned up a few times. This sequence joins TRBV15 and TRBJ1-2; D may be TRBD1 (5 bases). V lost 6 bases to trimming and J lost 6 bases, with 23 bases between them. CDR1 and CDR2 from the germline V gene are LNHNV and YYDKDF (reference sequence). CDR3 size: 16 residues. Here the CDR3 DNA reads TGTGCCACCAGGGACATCGGAAACCCATCTGAAAATGGCTACACCTTC. It translates to CATRDIGNPSENGYTF.

The chain links TRBV7-6 to TRBJ1-2; 9 nucleotides align to TRBD1. J lost 3 bases, V lost 5 bases, and 7 bases had no gene match. Per germline, CDR1 SGHVS and CDR2 FNYEAQ. This CDR3 region has 15 residues. As DNA, the CDR3 is TGTGCCAGCAGCCCCGGGACAGGGCGGGACTATGGCTACACCTTC. Residues: CASSPGTGRDYGYTF. The whole variable domain, filled in from reference TRBV7-6 and TRBJ1-2, reads GAGVSQSPRYKVTKRGQDVALRCDPISGHVSLYWYRQALGQGPEFLTYFNYEAQQDKSGLPNDRFSAERPEGSISTLTIQRTEQRDSAMYRCASSPGTGRDYGYTFGSGTRLTVV.